Presented here are 9 T cell receptor beta chains from one specimen sequenced in a study of T cells in Graves' hyperthyroidism and ophthalmopathy. The investigators amplified TCR beta CDR3 regions from RNA transcripts. RT-PCR in the first round (using the HTBI primer set) targeted the TCR CDR3. TCRdb reanalysed the multiplex PCR reads using MiXCR and keeps one entry per CDR3 protein. The sample carries 500,000 to 600,000 distinct CDR3 sequences, just under 20% recorded once. Sequencing used blood. The receptors stem from a middle-aged man with Graves' ophthalmopathy.

This clonotype was picked up many times. The gene calls are TRBV5-1 and TRBJ2-5; 9 bases agree with TRBD1. The length of the CDR3 is 15 residues. Germline V gene sequence: CDR1 SGHRS, CDR2 YFSETQ. V gave up 0 bases and J gave up 2 bases; unmatched junction bases: 2. The CDR3: CASSLEGTGQETQYF. CDR3 nucleotide sequence: TGCGCCAGCAGCTTGGAGGGGACAGGGCAAGAGACCCAGTACTTC.

The J gene is TRBJ1-1, the V gene TRBV19; D is perhaps TRBD1 (5 bases). Trimming removed 4 bases at V and 0 bases at J, with 9 bases between. This CDR3 spans 14 amino acids. The germline V gene encodes CDR1 LNHDA and CDR2 SQIVND (reference sequence). This chain's CDR3 is CASSKWGLNTEAFF. In DNA, the CDR3 is TGTGCCAGTAGTAAATGGGGGTTGAACACTGAAGCTTTCTTT.

The chain combines TRBV20-1 with TRBJ2-5; 12 positions agree with TRBD2. CDR1 and CDR2 from the germline V gene are DFQATT and SNEGSKA (reference sequence). This CDR3 region has 16 residues. J gave up 5 bases and V 2 bases, and 9 bases lay outside the gene matches. The CDR3 DNA is TGCAGTGCTAGACCCCTCCTAGCGGGAGGGCCGGAGACCCAGTACTTC. Protein: CSARPLLAGGPETQYF.

The chain joins TRBV5-6 to TRBJ1-5, with D unresolved. V dropped 4 bases and J dropped 5 bases, with 10 bases sitting between them. Germline CDR1 SGHDT, CDR2 YYEEEE. The CDR3 extends over 13 amino acids. In DNA form, the CDR3 reads TGTGCCAGCAGCCAGAGACCCGATCAGCCCCAGCATTTT. Protein: CASSQRPDQPQHF.

In this sample, this clonotype turned up many times. V usage is TRBV2 and J usage is TRBJ1-5; D ambiguous. Trimming took 1 base from V and 1 from J, leaving 5 bases between them. This CDR3 is built from 14 residues. Germline V gives CDR1 SNHLY, CDR2 FYNNEI. This chain's CDR3 is CASSEGRSNQPQHF. As DNA, the CDR3 is TGTGCCAGCAGTGAAGGTAGAAGCAATCAGCCCCAGCATTTT.

This clonotype occurred many times. This rearrangement joins TRBV7-2 to TRBJ1-1, with D unclear. The CDR3 extends over 13 amino acids. Germline values: CDR1 SGHTA, CDR2 FQGNSA. V gave up 1 base and J gave up 1 base, with 4 bases separating them. CDR3 sequence: CASSLGKNTEAFF. For the CDR3, the DNA is TGTGCCAGCAGCTTAGGCAAGAACACTGAAGCTTTCTTT.

The chain employs TRBV20-1 and TRBJ2-3; D uncertain. The CDR3 has 15 residues. The V and J ends lost 2 bases and 1 base respectively, with 13 bases between them. CDR1 and CDR2 from the germline V gene are DFQATT and SNEGSKA (reference sequence). In DNA, the CDR3 is TGCAGTGCTAGAATTCCGGGCCCGGGCACAGATACGCAGTATTTT. Residues: CSARIPGPGTDTQYF.

The gene calls are TRBV12-5 and TRBJ2-1; D remains unclear. The germline gives CDR1 LGHNT, CDR2 FRNRAP. The ends were cut back, 0 bases at V and 1 base at J, with 10 bases in the middle. CDR3 length equals 16 residues. This CDR3 reads CASGLVLTESYNEQFF. DNA for the CDR3: TGTGCTAGTGGTTTGGTATTGACCGAATCCTACAATGAGCAGTTCTTC.

This clonotype appeared many times. This rearrangement joins TRBV7-6 to TRBJ2-3; D might be TRBD2 (6 bases). The V gene lost 0 bases and the J gene lost 0 bases, with 10 bases spanning the gap. The CDR3 loop spans 16 amino acids. Germline CDR1 and CDR2: SGHVS and FNYEAQ. The DNA of the CDR3 is TGTGCCAGCAGCTTAGCGCGGGGCGGGAGCACAGATACGCAGTATTTT. It codes for CASSLARGGSTDTQYF. Variable domain in full (rest from reference TRBV7-6 and TRBJ2-3): GAGVSQSPRYKVTKRGQDVALRCDPISGHVSLYWYRQALGQGPEFLTYFNYEAQQDKSGLPNDRFSAERPEGSISTLTIQRTEQRDSAMYRCASSLARGGSTDTQYFGPGTRLTVL.